What follows is one T cell receptor (beta chain) and its context. Its antigen is as yet unknown. Enrollment excluded any patients with other autoimmune diseases, uncontrolled infections, pregnancy or lactation. The authors diagnosed from clinical symptoms, serum thyroxine, TRAb, thyroid ultrasound and orbital computed tomography. These data belong to a study of Graves' ophthalmopathy and Graves' hyperthyroidism. General study findings and limits: Ophthalmopathy progression predictions by the model showed roughly 77% specificity and about 68% sensitivity.

Scientists amplified the TCR beta CDR3 regions from RNA transcripts. In the first round, RT-PCR was carried out with HTBI primers, and a multiplex PCR formed the second round. TCRdb redid the calling of the multiplex PCR reads with MiXCR, one entry per CDR3 protein. The repertoire holds 200,000 to 250,000 distinct CDR3 sequences, with 45% to 55% as singletons. CDR1 SGDLS and CDR2 YYNGEE come from the germline V gene. The CDR3 contains 13 residues. V dropped 0 bases and J dropped 6 bases, with 7 bases sitting between them. Sequenced sample: peripheral blood. This receptor was obtained from an adult man with Graves' ophthalmopathy. This chain links TRBV9 with TRBJ1-5; D not resolved. CDR3 bases: TGTGCCAGCAGCGTAGGCAATTCTCAGCCCCAGCATTTT. It codes for CASSVGNSQPQHF.